One sample yielded the 29 T cell receptor beta chains listed below, sequenced in a study of T cell repertoires in cytomegalovirus infection. For these TCRs, the target antigens are not known. TCRdb recomputed calls from the reads with MiXCR, one row per CDR3 protein. The table includes around 900,000 distinct CDR3 sequences, around 32% detected once. Sequenced material: cultured CD8+ T cells from PBMCs, taken from culture after CMV antigen stimulation. The source of these receptors is a human donor in good health (CMV status not recorded). Some clones in this sample may be carry-over from other donors' samples.

This chain connects TRBV6-2 or TRBV6-3 to TRBJ1-5, with 7 bases matching TRBD1. This CDR3 has 15 amino acids. CDR1 and CDR2 (germline): MNHEY, SVGEGT. V dropped 2 bases and J dropped 5; count of bases not matched to a gene: 6. CDR3 DNA: TGTGCCAGCAGTTACCCACAGGGGACCGATCAGCCCCAGCATTTT. Its translation is CASSYPQGTDQPQHF.

J is TRBJ1-2 and V is TRBV12-3 or TRBV12-4; D gene ambiguous. V shed 4 bases and J shed 4 bases, with 10 bases lying between them. This CDR3 is 13 amino acids long. The CDR3 loop reads CASSYKEGYGYTF. The CDR3 DNA sequence: TGTGCCAGCAGTTACAAGGAAGGCTATGGCTACACCTTC.

This clonotype has ten or more counts. The J gene is TRBJ1-2, the V gene TRBV6-6, with D possibly being TRBD1 (6 bases). This CDR3 is 17 amino acids long. The V end was cut by 6 bases, the J end by 0 bases, with 20 bases between. From germline, CDR1 is MNHNY and CDR2 SVGAGI (reference sequence). CDR3: CASRSGGGDLPNYGYTF. CDR3 DNA: TGTGCCAGCAGATCCGGGGGCGGAGACTTACCTAACTATGGCTACACCTTC.

This clonotype was observed a few times. This chain uses TRBV7-6 with TRBJ2-1, with D possibly TRBD2 on 5 matching bases. The CDR3 has 14 amino acids. The ends were cut back, 7 bases at V and 7 bases at J, with 17 bases in the middle. Germline loops: CDR1 SGHVS, CDR2 FNYEAQ. CDR3 nucleotides: TGTGCCAGCACCTCAAGCGCCGGCGGGAATGAGCAGTTCTTC. It is translated as CASTSSAGGNEQFF.

This chain uses TRBV14 with TRBJ2-1; 8 bases fit TRBD1. This CDR3 spans 16 amino acids. Per the germline V gene, CDR1 is SGHDN and CDR2 is FVKESK. The J segment lost 4 bases and the V segment lost 3 bases, leaving 8 bases of the junction unmatched. The CDR3 DNA is TGTGCCAGCAGCCATCCGGAACAGGGGGTTTACAATGAGCAGTTCTTC. This encodes CASSHPEQGVYNEQFF.

The chain has TRBV4-1 and TRBJ2-1; D remains unclear. The length of the CDR3 is 14 residues. V was trimmed by 1 base and J by 4 bases, leaving 8 bases between them. Germline V gives CDR1 MGHRA, CDR2 YSYEKL. This chain's CDR3 is CASSQGLNYNEQFF. CDR3 nucleotide sequence: TGCGCCAGCAGCCAAGGTCTTAATTACAATGAGCAGTTCTTC.

This clonotype was observed at least ten times. V gene TRBV28 combines with J gene TRBJ2-1, with 10 nucleotides matching TRBD1. The CDR3 extends over 15 amino acids. Per the germline V gene, CDR1 is MDHEN and CDR2 is SYDVKM. Unmatched junction bases numbered 4, after V lost 2 bases and J lost 6 bases. CDR3 nucleotides: TGTGCCAGCAGTTTAGACAGGGGGCGACGCAATGAGCAGTTCTTC. It yields the protein CASSLDRGRRNEQFF.

In this sample, this clonotype turned up once. An end of the junction differs from the germline gene, which may be a read error. The chain joins TRBV7-6 to TRBJ1-1; TRBD1 matches 7 bases. This CDR3 is 15 amino acids long. The germline V gene encodes CDR1 SGHVS and CDR2 FNYEAQ. The CDR3, as DNA: TGTGTCAGCAGCTTAGCCGAGGGGACAGACACTGAAGCTTTCTTT. Translated, it gives CVSSLAEGTDTEAFF.

There are a few counts of this clonotype. V usage is TRBV7-8 and J usage is TRBJ2-1; 7 bases line up with TRBD2. Trimming removed 1 base from V and 7 bases from J; junction bases left unmatched: 10. This CDR3 comprises 16 residues. Germline loops: CDR1 SGHVS, CDR2 FQNEAQ. The CDR3 DNA is TGTGCCAGCAGCTTAGACGGTCTAGCGGCTTGGAATGAGCAGTTCTTC. Translating it yields CASSLDGLAAWNEQFF.

This clonotype was seen repeatedly, ten times or more. The CDR3 sequence: CASSPGGWYTEAFF. CDR3 nucleotide sequence: TGTGCCAGCAGCCCAGGGGGGTGGTACACTGAAGCTTTCTTT. The V and J genes are TRBV27 and TRBJ1-1, with 7 nucleotides matching TRBD1. The CDR3 consists of 14 residues. Trimming took 6 bases from V and 3 from J; bases not matched to a gene: 7. The germline CDR1 and CDR2 sequences are MNHEY and SMNVEV (reference sequence).

This clonotype was counted only a few times. V usage is TRBV7-6 and J usage is TRBJ2-1; 7 bases map to TRBD2. This CDR3 contains 13 residues. Germline V gene sequence: CDR1 SGHVS, CDR2 FNYEAQ. The trim removed 1 base at V and 12 bases at J, leaving 6 bases unmatched. The CDR3 spells CASSLEVWGGQFF. CDR3 nucleotides: TGTGCCAGCAGCTTAGAAGTGTGGGGGGGGCAGTTCTTC.

This chain connects TRBV13 to TRBJ2-3; 8 positions match TRBD1. Germline V gives CDR1 PRHDT, CDR2 FYEKMQ (reference sequence). The CDR3 totals 15 residues. Germline trimming cut 5 bases from V and 4 bases from J; bases unmatched to any gene: 8. This CDR3 reads CASSPGRGRPDTQYF. DNA of the CDR3: TGTGCCAGCAGCCCCGGCAGGGGGCGTCCAGATACGCAGTATTTT.

This clonotype has ten or more counts. V gene TRBV7-2 combines with J gene TRBJ2-1; TRBD1 matches at 8 bases. The germline CDR1 and CDR2 sequences are SGHTA and FQGNSA. V was clipped by 5 bases and J by 8 bases; unmatched bases: 5. CDR3 length: 13 amino acids. Here the CDR3 DNA reads TGTGCCAGCAGCCTCGACAGGGGCGATGAGCAGTTCTTC. Encoded protein: CASSLDRGDEQFF.

The CDR3 nucleotides read TGTGCCAGCAGTTCCCGAAAGGGAGCGGTGACGCCCCCCGATACGCAGTATTTT. The encoded protein is CASSSRKGAVTPPDTQYF. J is TRBJ2-3 and V is TRBV6-5; D is possibly TRBD2 (5 bases). The length of the CDR3 is 18 residues. CDR1 MNHEY and CDR2 SVGAGI come from the germline V gene. The V and J ends lost 4 bases and 6 bases respectively, with 26 bases between them.

This clonotype was seen many times. The rearrangement uses TRBV7-2 and TRBJ2-1; 10 nucleotides line up with TRBD2. This CDR3 is 15 amino acids long. Germline values: CDR1 SGHTA, CDR2 FQGNSA. The junction had 7 bases not matched to a gene; V was cut back by 2 bases and J by 9 bases. This CDR3 is CASSLSSGGESEQFF. Written as DNA, the CDR3 is TGTGCCAGCAGCTTATCTAGCGGGGGTGAAAGTGAGCAGTTCTTC.

The chain uses TRBV7-4 and TRBJ1-3, with no clear D. The ends were cut back, 8 bases at V and 4 bases at J, with 12 bases in the middle. The CDR3 has 13 amino acids. Germline loops: CDR1 SGHVT, CDR2 SQSDAQ. In DNA, the CDR3 is TGTGCCAGCCGACTTGATCTAGGAAACACCATATATTTT. It specifies CASRLDLGNTIYF. The whole variable domain, remainder taken from reference TRBV7-4 and TRBJ1-3, is GAGVSQSPRYKVAKRGRDVALRCDSISGHVTLYWYRQTLGQGSEVLTYSQSDAQRDKSGRPSGRFSAERPERSVSTLKIQRTEQGDSAVYLCASRLDLGNTIYFGEGSWLTVV.

This clonotype was seen only a few times. The CDR3 DNA follows: TGTGCCAGCAGCCCTCCACTTGCGGGACAGGAGACAGATACGCAGTATTTT. It yields the protein CASSPPLAGQETDTQYF. This chain connects TRBV7-9 to TRBJ2-3; 8 bases line up with TRBD1. Germline V gives CDR1 SEHNR, CDR2 FQNEAQ (reference sequence). This CDR3 has 17 residues. J gave up 3 bases and V 5 bases, and 13 bases lay outside the gene matches.

This clonotype was counted a few times. The junction does not match germline at one end; this may be a read error. The chain has TRBV10-3 and TRBJ1-2, with 7 bases fitting TRBD1. CDR1 is ENHRY, CDR2 SYGVKD, per germline. The CDR3 loop spans 14 amino acids. This CDR3 is CAISESPSQGGCTF. The CDR3 nucleotides read TGTGCCATCAGTGAGTCCCCCAGTCAAGGGGGCTGCACCTTC.

V and J are TRBV2 and TRBJ1-1; D gene uncertain. The germline gives CDR1 SNHLY, CDR2 FYNNEI. The V and J ends lost 10 bases and 1 base respectively, with 7 bases between them. This CDR3 spans 11 amino acids. The CDR3 DNA follows: TGTGCCACCCGGGCGAACACTGAAGCTTTCTTT. This codes for CATRANTEAFF.

A note on this clonotype: A much larger clonotype is one base distant, so this may be a read error. As DNA, the CDR3 is TGTGCCAGCAACCACCTGGACAGGCCTAACTATGGCTACACCTTC. Its protein product is CASNHLDRPNYGYTF. The chain couples TRBV7-9 to TRBJ1-2, with TRBD1 identical over 7 bases. The germline V gene has CDR1 SEHNR and CDR2 FQNEAQ (reference sequence). J was trimmed by 0 bases and V by 7 bases; bases with no gene match: 8. The CDR3 has 15 residues.

CDR3 amino acids: CASSSPRLAGGTEQFF. Here the CDR3 DNA reads TGTGCCAGCAGCTCACCACGACTAGCGGGGGGGACTGAGCAGTTCTTC. The chain employs TRBV2 and TRBJ2-1; the match to TRBD2 covers 14 bases. Per germline, CDR1 SNHLY and CDR2 FYNNEI. Unmatched junction bases numbered 10, after V lost 6 bases and J lost 9 bases. The CDR3 spans 16 residues.

This clonotype has only a few counts. This chain links TRBV24-1 with TRBJ2-2; TRBD1 agrees at 7 bases. V lost 0 bases, J lost 0 bases, and 6 bases stayed unmatched. From germline, CDR1 is KGHDR and CDR2 SFDVKD. This CDR3 spans 18 amino acids. The CDR3 sequence is CATSDLPGGYTNTGELFF. CDR3 DNA: TGTGCCACCAGTGATTTGCCAGGGGGATATACGAACACCGGGGAGCTGTTTTTT.

This CDR3 reads CASTLRGGSGNTIYF. Here the CDR3 DNA reads TGTGCCAGCACCTTGCGGGGAGGATCCGGAAACACCATATATTTT. V and J are TRBV28 and TRBJ1-3, with no clear D. Trimming left V 7 bases short and J 4 bases short, with 17 bases between. The germline gives CDR1 MDHEN, CDR2 SYDVKM. The CDR3 sequence is 15 residues long. The full variable domain, its missing parts supplied by reference TRBV28 and TRBJ1-3, is DVKVTQSSRYLVKRTGEKVFLECVQDMDHENMFWYRQDPGLGLRLIYFSYDVKMKEKGDIPEGYSVSREKKERFSLILESASTNQTSMYLCASTLRGGSGNTIYFGEGSWLTVV.

The chain carries TRBV2 and TRBJ1-2; D uncertain. There are 13 residues in the CDR3. Germline V lookup: CDR1 SNHLY, CDR2 FYNNEI. Trimming cost V 7 bases and J 3 bases, with 12 bases left between them. CDR3 in DNA: TGTGCCAGCATCGGCAGACGGGACTATGGCTACACCTTC. This encodes CASIGRRDYGYTF. Full variable domain (remainder filled in from reference TRBV2 and TRBJ1-2): EPEVTQTPSHQVTQMGQEVILRCVPISNHLYFYWYRQILGQKVEFLVSFYNNEISEKSEIFDDQFSVERPDGSNFTLKIRSTKLEDSAMYFCASIGRRDYGYTFGSGTRLTVV.

The rearrangement uses TRBV28 and TRBJ1-5, with D hard to call. The CDR3 covers 9 residues. Germline CDR1 and CDR2: MDHEN and SYDVKM. The V end lost 7 bases, the J end lost 5 bases, and 0 bases lay between the germline ends. CDR3 amino acids: CASNQPQHF. The DNA of the CDR3 is TGTGCCAGCAATCAGCCCCAGCATTTT.

This clonotype was detected only a few times. V is TRBV4-1 and J is TRBJ2-7; D is perhaps TRBD2 (6 bases). The V end lost 1 base, the J end lost 2 bases, and 12 bases lay between the germline ends. This CDR3 spans 15 amino acids. Germline CDR1 reads MGHRA; CDR2 reads YSYEKL. This chain's CDR3 is CASSQGEAETYEQYV. CDR3 DNA sequence: TGCGCCAGCAGCCAAGGGGAGGCCGAGACCTACGAGCAGTACGTC.

Many counts were recorded for this clonotype. V usage is TRBV28 and J usage is TRBJ1-5; D is unresolved. Trimming removed 2 bases from V and 6 bases from J, with 11 bases in between. CDR3 length equals 14 residues. Germline CDR1 reads MDHEN; CDR2 reads SYDVKM. CDR3 bases: TGTGCCAGCAGTTTACTGGGGTCAGGTCAGCCCCAGCATTTT. This encodes CASSLLGSGQPQHF.

This clonotype was seen once. A read error is possible here, since a much larger clone lies one base away. The V gene is TRBV6-2 or TRBV6-3, the J gene TRBJ2-1, with 10 bases aligning to TRBD2. CDR1 is MNHEY, CDR2 SVGEGT, per germline. This CDR3 region has 15 residues. The CDR3 spells CVSSYQRGGLNEQFF. The CDR3 DNA reads as TGTGTCAGCAGTTACCAGCGGGGGGGCCTCAATGAGCAGTTCTTC.

Many counts were recorded for this clonotype. The chain is built from TRBV7-9 and TRBJ2-4, with D perhaps assigned TRBD1 or TRBD2 (6 bases each). Between the trimmed V and J ends, which lost 8 bases and 6 bases, there was a span of 23 bases. The CDR3 runs 16 residues. Per the germline V gene, CDR1 is SEHNR and CDR2 is FQNEAQ (reference sequence). The CDR3 is CASGGPLGGSRNIQYF. In DNA, the CDR3 is TGTGCCAGCGGGGGTCCGTTGGGGGGCTCGCGAAACATTCAGTACTTC. Complete variable domain (other parts from reference TRBV7-9 and TRBJ2-4): DTGVSQNPRHKITKRGQNVTFRCDPISEHNRLYWYRQTLGQGPEFLTYFQNEAQLEKSRLLSDRFSAERPKGSFSTLEIQRTEQGDSAMYLCASGGPLGGSRNIQYFGAGTRLSVL.